The 16 T cell receptor beta chains below were found in one sample sequenced in a study of vaccination and CD4 T cells after COVID-19 (dated by TCRdb to about 2022). The time point label on this specimen signifies: late sampling 161 to 241 days after vaccination in three convalescent patients. Preparation of the library involved PCR. Instrument on record: Illumina iSeq 100. TCRdb reworked the public reads: Q25 trimming with fastp, MiXCR clone assembly, productive beta chains retained. Here each entry gathers all rows of one CDR3 protein and keeps the most common genes and DNA. The sample table holds some 29,000 distinct CDR3 sequences, of which roughly 50% were seen once. The ten largest account for more than 5% of the sample. This specimen was CD4+ T cells from blood, taken about 7 months after SARS-CoV-2 vaccination. The receptors were gathered from a human donor who had recovered from COVID-19.

This clonotype showed up just a few times. This chain joins TRBV20-1 and TRBJ2-1; 10 bases align to TRBD2. With V trimmed by 2 bases and J by 6 bases, 1 base remained unmatched. The germline gives CDR1 DFQATT, CDR2 SNEGSKA (reference sequence). CDR3 length: 13 amino acids. CDR3 sequence (DNA): TGCAGTGCTAGAACTAGCGGGACCAATGAGCAGTTCTTC. Its translation is CSARTSGTNEQFF.

V gene TRBV24-1 combines with J gene TRBJ2-1; either TRBD1 or TRBD2 may fit D (5 bases each). CDR1 is KGHDR and CDR2 is SFDVKD in the germline V gene. Trimming removed 2 bases from V and 2 bases from J, with 12 bases in between. The CDR3 contains 16 residues. In nucleotides, the CDR3 is TGTGCCACCAGTGATTCGTACGGGACGGCCTACAATGAGCAGTTCTTC. It translates to CATSDSYGTAYNEQFF.

This sequence joins TRBV7-2 and TRBJ2-3; 9 bases are shared with TRBD1. The germline V gene encodes CDR1 SGHTA and CDR2 FQGNSA. V lost 1 base, J lost 3 bases, and 2 bases stayed unmatched. CDR3 length equals 15 residues. CDR3 in DNA: TGTGCCAGCAGCTTAGTTGGACAGGGGACAGATACGCAGTATTTT. Translating it yields CASSLVGQGTDTQYF.

This clonotype was counted only a few times. The chain employs TRBV7-3 and TRBJ1-6; 8 bases map to TRBD1. In germline, CDR1 is SGHTA, CDR2 FQGTGA. The CDR3 contains 13 residues. Germline trimming cut 4 bases from V and 9 bases from J; bases unmatched to any gene: 2. The DNA for the CDR3 is TGTGCCAGCAGCTCAGGGGGCCCTTCACCCCTCCACTTT. The encoded protein is CASSSGGPSPLHF. The full variable domain, with the rest looked up from reference TRBV7-3 and TRBJ1-6, is GAGVSQTPSNKVTEKGKYVELRCDPISGHTALYWYRQSLGQGPEFLIYFQGTGAADDSGLPNDRFFAVRPEGSVSTLKIQRTERGDSAVYLCASSSGGPSPLHFGNGTRLTVT.

The rearrangement uses TRBV6-1 and TRBJ2-5; TRBD2 matches at 15 bases. The CDR3 consists of 18 residues. J was trimmed by 5 bases and V by 7 bases; bases with no gene match: 14. Germline CDR1 MNHNS, CDR2 SASEGT. The CDR3 spells CASTILGLAGGRLETQYF. The CDR3 DNA sequence: TGTGCCAGCACCATACTCGGACTAGCGGGAGGGAGGCTTGAGACCCAGTACTTC.

The rearrangement joins TRBV6-2 or TRBV6-3 to TRBJ2-2; D call uncertain. Germline loops: CDR1 MNHEY, CDR2 SVGEGT. CDR3 length: 15 residues. V was pared by 5 bases and J by 6 bases, with 16 bases between. CDR3 residues: CASSPPLTYSGELFF. CDR3 DNA: TGTGCCAGCAGTCCCCCCTTGACATACTCCGGGGAGCTGTTTTTT.

The chain combines TRBV19 with TRBJ2-6, with D perhaps TRBD1 (5 bases). Trimming cost V 6 bases and J 2 bases, with 14 bases left between them. The CDR3 totals 16 residues. Germline assignment: CDR1 LNHDA and CDR2 SQIVND (reference sequence). CDR3 DNA sequence: TGTGCCAGTAGGGACATATCAGGGACTGGGGCCAACGTCCTGACTTTC. This sequence encodes CASRDISGTGANVLTF.

This rearrangement joins TRBV6-1 to TRBJ2-7, with D perhaps matching TRBD1 (5 bases). The CDR3 has 14 residues. Between the trimmed V and J ends, which lost 5 bases and 3 bases, there was a span of 14 bases. Germline V CDR1 and CDR2: MNHNS, SASEGT. The CDR3 loop is CASSRSQQDYEQYF. DNA for the CDR3: TGTGCCAGCAGTAGATCCCAACAGGACTACGAGCAGTACTTC.

Here the CDR3 reads CATSRGRGLAGVSYNEQFF. The CDR3 DNA follows: TGTGCCACCAGCAGGGGCCGGGGACTAGCGGGAGTGTCCTACAATGAGCAGTTCTTC. This chain connects TRBV15 to TRBJ2-1; 14 nucleotides match TRBD2. CDR1 and CDR2 (germline): LNHNV, YYDKDF (reference sequence). Trimming removed 3 bases from V and 1 base from J; junction bases left unmatched: 8. This CDR3 contains 19 residues.

This chain links TRBV7-2 with TRBJ2-5, with D hard to call. The ends were cut back, 4 bases at V and 5 bases at J, with 17 bases in the middle. The CDR3 loop spans 15 amino acids. Looked up from germline, CDR1 is SGHTA and CDR2 is FQGNSA. The CDR3 bases are TGTGCCAGCAGCTCATCGGCTATTGGCAGGGAGACCCAGTACTTC. Encoded protein: CASSSSAIGRETQYF.

The chain uses TRBV6-2 or TRBV6-3 and TRBJ2-7, with 9 bases aligning to TRBD1. This CDR3 region has 17 residues. In germline, CDR1 is MNHEY, CDR2 SVGEGT. Germline trimming cut 6 bases from V and 0 bases from J; bases unmatched to any gene: 12. The CDR3 loop reads CASSYIIGTGSSYEQYF. The CDR3 nucleotides are TGTGCCAGCAGCTACATTATTGGGACAGGGTCCTCCTACGAGCAGTACTTC.

Turning to this clonotype: The CDR3 ends on some other residue instead of the conserved phenylalanine or tryptophan, so this is likely a read error. CDR3: CATSRDLGIPYGYTL. DNA for the CDR3: TGTGCCACCAGCAGAGATCTTGGGATTCCCTATGGCTACACCCTC. J is TRBJ1-2 and V is TRBV15; D is uncertain. From germline, CDR1 is LNHNV and CDR2 YYDKDF (reference sequence). CDR3 size: 15 residues. V was shortened by 0 bases and J by 4 bases, with 12 bases between the two germline ends.

The CDR3 region has the DNA TGTGCCAGCAGTTTGGGACAGTATAGCAATCAGCCCCAGCATTTT. It is translated as CASSLGQYSNQPQHF. The gene calls are TRBV27 and TRBJ1-5, with TRBD1 identical over 7 bases. Trimming at V came to 3 bases and at J to 0 bases, leaving 2 bases not matched to a gene. The CDR3 spans 15 residues. CDR1 is MNHEY and CDR2 is SMNVEV in the germline V gene (reference sequence).

Here the CDR3 DNA reads TGTGCCAGCAACAGGGGTGGAGATACGCAGTATTTT. This translates into CASNRGGDTQYF. The chain joins TRBV2 to TRBJ2-3, with 7 bases lining up with TRBD1. Germline assignment: CDR1 SNHLY and CDR2 FYNNEI. This CDR3 is built from 12 residues. J was trimmed by 5 bases and V by 7 bases; bases with no gene match: 3. Combining the CDR3 with reference TRBV2 and TRBJ2-3 gives the whole variable domain EPEVTQTPSHQVTQMGQEVILRCVPISNHLYFYWYRQILGQKVEFLVSFYNNEISEKSEIFDDQFSVERPDGSNFTLKIRSTKLEDSAMYFCASNRGGDTQYFGPGTRLTVL.

The genes are TRBV7-9 and TRBJ2-7; 9 nucleotides align to TRBD1. J was trimmed by 4 bases and V by 4 bases; bases with no gene match: 23. The CDR3 consists of 20 residues. The germline gives CDR1 SEHNR, CDR2 FQNEAQ (reference sequence). The CDR3 sequence is CASSSTRLDRGGTRPYEQYF. CDR3 bases: TGTGCCAGCAGCTCCACCCGACTAGACAGGGGGGGAACTAGGCCGTACGAGCAGTACTTC.

This clonotype rates as large. The rearrangement links TRBV7-6 to TRBJ2-7; 8 bases line up with TRBD2. CDR3 size: 16 residues. Trimming removed 1 base from V and 5 bases from J; junction bases left unmatched: 10. The germline CDR1 and CDR2 sequences are SGHVS and FNYEAQ. The CDR3 bases are TGTGCCAGCAGCTTAGAAGAAACTAGCGGACCAGACGAGCAGTACTTC. As protein: CASSLEETSGPDEQYF.